These 7 T cell receptor beta chains came from one sample sequenced in a study of blood T cell dynamics during melanoma immunotherapy. Time point of the sample: pre-treatment baseline. Method: immunoSEQ multiplex PCR; TCRdb's copy keeps in-frame clones and lacks some. The table lists approximately 7,000 clones, over 80% of them singletons, with 36% in the top ten. The sequences come from blood, collected from a patient treated with checkpoint blockade. The receptors stem from a human donor with melanoma. Some clones in this sample may be carry-over from other donors' samples.

The rearrangement links TRBV13 to TRBJ1-5; 11 bases line up with TRBD1. Trimming cost V 4 bases and J 9 bases; bases outside gene matches: 11. The CDR3 runs to 16 residues. The germline V gene has CDR1 PRHDT and CDR2 FYEKMQ (reference sequence). This chain's CDR3 is CASSSQDRGQGGPQHF. The CDR3 DNA reads TGTGCCAGCAGCTCCCAGGACAGGGGGCAGGGTGGGCCCCAGCATTTT.

The chain recombines TRBV18 with TRBJ1-4; 9 bases are a match to TRBD1. J lost 5 bases, V lost 6 bases, and 13 bases had no gene match. This CDR3 has 17 amino acids. Germline loops: CDR1 KGHSH, CDR2 LQKENI. The CDR3 nucleotides read TGTGCCAGCTCCCCCTTTAGCCCTGGACAGGGGAATGAAAAACTGTTTTTT. It codes for CASSPFSPGQGNEKLFF.

The CDR3 DNA sequence: TGTGCCTGGAGTGTAGGGCAGGTTGACACCGGGGAGCTGTTTTTT. It specifies CAWSVGQVDTGELFF. The chain combines TRBV30 with TRBJ2-2; unclear D gene. The CDR3 is 15 residues long. CDR1 and CDR2 (germline): GTSNPN, SVGIG (reference sequence). Trimming removed 0 bases from V and 3 bases from J, with 11 bases in between. Full variable domain (rest looked up from reference TRBV30 and TRBJ2-2): SQTIHQWPATLVQPVGSPLSLECTVEGTSNPNLYWYRQAAGRGLQLLFYSVGIGQISSEVPQNLSASRPQDRQFILSSKKLLLSDSGFYLCAWSVGQVDTGELFFGEGSRLTVL.

V is TRBV27 and J is TRBJ2-5; TRBD2 agrees at 11 bases. The J call may not be correct, given that the DNA end is closer to TRBJ2-7. This CDR3 contains 16 residues. Germline loops: CDR1 MNHEY, CDR2 SMNVEV (reference sequence). The CDR3 DNA follows: TGTGCCAGCAGTTCCTCGGCTAGCGGGAGGTATTACGAGCAGTACTTC. It translates to CASSSSASGRYYEQYF.

The V call is TRBV28, the J call TRBJ1-5; tentatively, D is TRBD1 (5 bases). The CDR3 has 14 residues. With 6 bases removed from V and 5 bases from J, the gap between germline ends came to 14 bases. Germline V gene data show CDR1 as MDHEN and CDR2 as SYDVKM. The chain's CDR3 is CASSLGRDYQPQHF. As DNA, the CDR3 is TGTGCCAGCAGCCTAGGAAGGGACTATCAGCCCCAGCATTTT.

This rearrangement joins TRBV28 to TRBJ1-2; D gene uncertain. The CDR3 runs 11 residues. Trimming cost V 3 bases and J 8 bases, with 7 bases left between them. The germline V gene has CDR1 MDHEN and CDR2 SYDVKM. This CDR3 is CASSLTLGYTF. The CDR3 DNA is TGTGCCAGCAGTTTGACCCTCGGCTACACCTTC.

The V gene is TRBV27, the J gene TRBJ1-5, with D hard to call. The V gene's germline CDR1 is MNHEY and CDR2 SMNVEV (reference sequence). This CDR3 has 15 residues. Trimming removed 6 bases from V and 0 bases from J, with 12 bases in between. CDR3 loop: CASRETRNSNQPQHF. The DNA for the CDR3 is TGTGCCAGCAGGGAGACACGGAATAGCAATCAGCCCCAGCATTTT.